The 9 T cell receptor beta chains below were found in one sample sequenced in a study of T cell clones after liver transplantation. Profiling relied on immunoSEQ multiplex PCR, and the TCRdb table lists in-frame clones only, not all of them. The sample shows around 100,000 clones, roughly 80% of them seen only once. This material consisted of CD4+ T cells from blood, taken before liver transplant. These TCRs come from a human donor who received a liver transplant.

The chain is built from TRBV4-1 and TRBJ2-7; the D gene is possibly TRBD2 (6 bases). The V end lost 2 bases, the J end lost 2 bases, and 19 bases lay between the germline ends. The CDR3 has 17 amino acids. Germline-derived CDR1 and CDR2 are MGHRA and YSYEKL. The CDR3 coding sequence is TGCGCCAGCAGCCAAAGGGCGGGATCGGGGACCACCTACGAGCAGTACTTC. Amino acid sequence: CASSQRAGSGTTYEQYF.

V is TRBV5-1 and J is TRBJ2-7; 12 bases map to TRBD2. The CDR3 consists of 15 residues. CDR1 and CDR2 from the germline V gene are SGHRS and YFSETQ. V trimming: 5 bases; J trimming: 1 base; junction bases outside the gene matches: 4. The CDR3 is CASRTSGGPSYEQYF. The CDR3 nucleotides read TGCGCCAGCAGAACTAGCGGGGGGCCTTCCTACGAGCAGTACTTC.

The chain has TRBV5-6 and TRBJ1-2; D uncertain. Germline values: CDR1 SGHDT, CDR2 YYEEEE. V lost 3 bases and J lost 4, with 13 bases in between. This CDR3 comprises 14 residues. The CDR3 reads CASSSETSFYGYTF. DNA for the CDR3: TGTGCCAGCAGCTCCGAGACTAGCTTCTATGGCTACACCTTC.

In this sample, this clone turned up once. This chain links TRBV30 with TRBJ1-1; a weak D match, TRBD1 (6 bases). Germline-derived CDR1 and CDR2 are GTSNPN and SVGIG (reference sequence). CDR3 length: 17 amino acids. V was pared by 3 bases and J by 1 base, with 21 bases between. This chain's CDR3 is CAWSPPWGHRKNTEAFF. CDR3 DNA sequence: TGTGCCTGGAGCCCCCCTTGGGGACACCGCAAGAACACTGAAGCTTTCTTT. Complete variable domain (other parts from reference TRBV30 and TRBJ1-1): SQTIHQWPATLVQPVGSPLSLECTVEGTSNPNLYWYRQAAGRGLQLLFYSVGIGQISSEVPQNLSASRPQDRQFILSSKKLLLSDSGFYLCAWSPPWGHRKNTEAFFGQGTRLTVV.

This sequence joins TRBV28 and TRBJ2-3; 10 bases align to TRBD1. Germline V gene data show CDR1 as MDHEN and CDR2 as SYDVKM. This CDR3 spans 15 amino acids. Losses at the gene ends were 2 bases for V and 2 bases for J; bases not matched to a gene: 1. DNA of the CDR3: TGTGCCAGCAGTTTAGGGACAGGGGCCACAGATACGCAGTATTTT. Protein sequence: CASSLGTGATDTQYF.

The CDR3, as DNA: TGCGCCAGCAGTATGACAGGGGCTCCCTACACCTTC. Translated: CASSMTGAPYTF. The rearrangement joins TRBV5-1 to TRBJ1-2; 8 bases map to TRBD1. Germline V gene lookup returns CDR1 SGHRS and CDR2 YFSETQ. V was pared by 5 bases and J by 10 bases, with 7 bases of the junction left unmatched. CDR3 length equals 12 residues.

The gene calls are TRBV28 and TRBJ1-2, with D unresolved. CDR1 and CDR2 from the germline V gene are MDHEN and SYDVKM. V was pared by 3 bases and J by 7 bases, with 18 bases between. The CDR3 runs to 15 residues. The DNA of the CDR3 is TGTGCCAGCAGTTTTGCTGCGCGGACTTGGCTTGGCTACACCTTC. It specifies CASSFAARTWLGYTF.

CDR3 protein: CASSFRGRGTGELFF. In DNA, the CDR3 is TGTGCCAGCAGCTTCCGTGGCAGAGGTACCGGGGAGCTGTTTTTT. The gene calls are TRBV5-4 and TRBJ2-2; D gene ambiguous. The CDR3 is 15 residues long. In germline, CDR1 is SGHNT, CDR2 YYREEE (reference sequence). V lost 2 bases and J 5 bases, leaving 13 bases between the germline ends.

The chain joins TRBV30 to TRBJ1-1; D unresolved. V lost 3 bases, J lost 5 bases, and 16 bases lay in between. Germline V gives CDR1 GTSNPN, CDR2 SVGIG (reference sequence). The CDR3 spans 14 residues. CDR3 loop: CAWRHQRVGTEAFF. DNA of the CDR3: TGTGCCTGGAGACATCAACGGGTGGGGACTGAAGCTTTCTTT.